Described below is a single T cell receptor (beta chain) sequence and its context. This specimen comes from a study of blood T cell repertoires in COVID-19. As for the study in general: Samples taken during acute and convalescent COVID-19 were collected in the United States, Italy and Spain. The analysed material was cDNA or gDNA that came from T cells, B-cell-depleted T cells, or PBMCs.

Germline V gene lookup returns CDR1 MNHEY and CDR2 SMNVEV (reference sequence). The V segment lost 2 bases and the J segment 7 bases; nucleotides outside the gene matches: 6. CDR3 length: 14 residues. Using immunoSEQ multiplex PCR, the repertoire was profiled, and TCRdb retains in-frame clones only, with some absent. The sample includes roughly 140,000 clones, around 82% of them seen just once. The origin of this receptor is a man aged 55-75 years with active or convalescent COVID-19. The sample comprised peripheral blood. The rearrangement joins TRBV27 to TRBJ2-7; TRBD2 matches at 9 bases. The CDR3 loop is CASSLRLAGIEQYF. As DNA, the CDR3 is TGTGCCAGCAGTTTAAGGCTAGCGGGAATAGAGCAGTACTTC.